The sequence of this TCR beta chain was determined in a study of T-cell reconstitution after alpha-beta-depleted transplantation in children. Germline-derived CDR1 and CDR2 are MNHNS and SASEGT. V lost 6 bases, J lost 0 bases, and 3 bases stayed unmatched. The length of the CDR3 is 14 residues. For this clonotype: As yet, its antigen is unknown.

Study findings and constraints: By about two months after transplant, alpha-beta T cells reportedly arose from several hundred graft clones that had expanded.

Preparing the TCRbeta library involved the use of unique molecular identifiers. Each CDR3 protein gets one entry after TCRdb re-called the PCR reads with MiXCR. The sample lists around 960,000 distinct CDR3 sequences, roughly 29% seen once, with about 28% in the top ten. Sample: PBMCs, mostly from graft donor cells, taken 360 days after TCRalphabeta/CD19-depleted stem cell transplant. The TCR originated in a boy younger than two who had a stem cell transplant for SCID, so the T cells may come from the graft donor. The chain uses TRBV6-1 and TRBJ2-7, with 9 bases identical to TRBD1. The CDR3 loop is CASRGTGTSYEQYF. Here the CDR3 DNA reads TGTGCCAGCAGGGGGACAGGGACCTCCTACGAGCAGTACTTC.